A selection of T cell receptor beta chains follows, all from one sample in a study of OX40 agonist ivuxolimab in advanced cancers. The data were produced by immunoSEQ multiplex PCR, yet TCRdb's version contains in-frame clones alone and is incomplete. The data show about 50,000 clones, nearly 85% seen once. The input for sequencing was CD4+ or CD8+ T cells sorted from blood, taken in a trial of the OX40 agonist ivuxolimab. The receptor set was obtained from an adult with an advanced solid tumor such as melanoma, head and neck, liver or kidney cancer. The CDR3 runs from the conserved cysteine through the conserved F or W. The D gene is left open where the match is weak. Expanded clones are given a class, and other clones once, few, many or no size at all.

clone size | D gene | J gene | V gene | CDR3 DNA | CDR3 protein
. | . | TRBJ1-4 | TRBV30 | TGTGCCTGGGGACCTGGAGACAGAATTAATGAAAAACTGTTTTTT | CAWGPGDRINEKLFF
. | . | TRBJ2-5 | TRBV7-3 | TGTGCCAGCGCAGGGAGTATGCAAGAGACCCAGTACTTC | CASAGSMQETQYF
. | . | TRBJ1-6 | TRBV6-1 | TGTGCCAGCAGGGACAGCCCTAGAACTAATTCACCCCTCCACTTT | CASRDSPRTNSPLHF
. | TRBD2 | TRBJ2-5 | TRBV7-3 | TGTGCCAGCAGCACCGGACTAGCGGGGTTCACAGAGACCCAGTACTTC | CASSTGLAGFTETQYF
. | . | TRBJ2-5 | TRBV11-1 | TGTGCCAGCAGCTTAGTGGGGCAAGTACAAGAGACCCAGTACTTC | CASSLVGQVQETQYF
. | TRBD1 | TRBJ1-1 | TRBV6-6 | TGTGCCAGCAGTCGCGGACAGGAACTGAACACTGAAGCTTTCTTT | CASSRGQELNTEAFF
. | . | TRBJ2-5 | TRBV20-1 | TGCAGTAGGGCAGTCCAAGAGACCCAGTACTTC | CSRAVQETQYF
once | . | TRBJ1-3 | TRBV5-1 | TGCGCCAGCAGCTTTTCCGGAAACACCATATATTTT | CASSFSGNTIYF
. | TRBD1 | TRBJ2-1 | TRBV5-1 | TGCGCCAGCAGCTGGGGGCCGGGACAGGGCAATGAGCAGTTCTTC | CASSWGPGQGNEQFF
few | . | TRBJ2-7 | TRBV9 | TGTGCCAGCAGCGTAGCGGCCCAAAAGGGCGAGCAGTACTTC | CASSVAAQKGEQYF
. | TRBD1 | TRBJ1-2 | TRBV19 | TGTGCCAGTAGTTCACAGGGGGCTGGCTATGGCTACACCTTC | CASSSQGAGYGYTF
. | TRBD1 | TRBJ1-5 | TRBV7-8 | TGTGCCAGCAGCCCCCGGGACAGGGTGAGCAATCAGCCCCAGCATTTT | CASSPRDRVSNQPQHF
medium-sized | . | TRBJ1-1 | TRBV7-3 | TGTGCCAGCAGCTTAGAGGGCTGGGGCACTGAAGCTTTCTTT | CASSLEGWGTEAFF
. | . | TRBJ2-7 | TRBV9 | TGTGCCAGCAGCGCGGACCCATACGAGCAGTACTTC | CASSADPYEQYF
. | . | TRBJ1-3 | TRBV7-3 | TGTGCCAGCAGCTCCTGGACACACTCTGGAAACACCATATATTTT | CASSSWTHSGNTIYF
. | . | TRBJ1-2 | TRBV6-6 | TGTGCCAGCGGCAGCCTTGTGGATGACTATGGCTACACCTTC | CASGSLVDDYGYTF
. | . | TRBJ2-6 | TRBV23-1 | TGCGCCAGCAGTGTATATAGTACGCAACAAAGTCGGGCCAACGTCCTGACTTTC | CASSVYSTQQSRANVLTF
. | . | TRBJ2-5 | TRBV11-2 | TGTGCCAGCAGCTTAGGGATAGGGCAAGAGACCCAGTACTTC | CASSLGIGQETQYF
. | . | TRBJ2-7 | TRBV9 | TGTGCCAGCAGCGTAGGACCCCCGGGCCTATCCTACGAGCAGTACTTC | CASSVGPPGLSYEQYF
. | TRBD2 | TRBJ2-5 | TRBV2 | TGTGCCAGCAGCGCCGGGACTAGCTTGGAGACCCAGTACTTC | CASSAGTSLETQYF
few | . | TRBJ1-2 | TRBV10-3 | TGTGCCATCAGTGGGCAGGGTCAGGGCTACACCTTC | CAISGQGQGYTF
. | . | TRBJ2-1 | TRBV5-6 | TGTGCCAGCAGCTTGGAATATGAGCAGTTCTTC | CASSLEYEQFF
. | TRBD1 | TRBJ1-1 | TRBV19 | TGTGCCAGTAATCCGGGAAACAGGGGTGAAGCTTTCTTT | CASNPGNRGEAFF
. | TRBD2 | TRBJ2-5 | TRBV27 | TGTGCCAGCAAACTAGCGGGATTCCAAGAGACCCAGTACTTC | CASKLAGFQETQYF
. | . | TRBJ1-3 | TRBV6-5 | TGTGCCAGCAGTTACTCGTCGACTCCTGGAAACACCATATATTTT | CASSYSSTPGNTIYF
. | . | TRBJ2-3 | TRBV5-1 | TGCGCCAGCAGCCGGGACACCGTCACAGATACGCAGTATTTT | CASSRDTVTDTQYF
. | . | TRBJ2-2 | TRBV28 | TGTGCCAGCACCTCCCCGGGCGGATACACCGGGGAGCTGTTTTTT | CASTSPGGYTGELFF
few | . | TRBJ1-4 | TRBV9 | TGTGCCAGCAGCGTCGACGCAACTAATGAAAAACTGTTTTTT | CASSVDATNEKLFF
. | . | TRBJ2-5 | TRBV15 | TGTGCCACCAGCGAAGGGGGACCCCTCCAAGAGACCCAGTACTTC | CATSEGGPLQETQYF
. | . | TRBJ1-1 | TRBV19 | TGTGCCATTACAGACAGAATGAACACTGAAGCTTTCTTT | CAITDRMNTEAFF
. | TRBD2 | TRBJ2-5 | TRBV27 | TGTGCCAGCAGAAGCGCGGGGGGGCCGGGAGAGACCCAGTACTTC | CASRSAGGPGETQYF
. | . | TRBJ2-7 | TRBV9 | TGTGCCAGCAGTACGACAGGTACTTCCGAGCAGTACTTC | CASSTTGTSEQYF
. | TRBD1 | TRBJ1-2 | TRBV18 | TGTGCCAGCTCAGCCGGACAGGGGGCTAACTATGGCTACACCTTC | CASSAGQGANYGYTF
. | . | TRBJ2-3 | TRBV29-1 | TGCAGCGTTCAAACAACAGGGATTACCACAGATACGCAGTATTTT | CSVQTTGITTDTQYF
. | TRBD1 | TRBJ1-1 | TRBV5-1 | TGCGCCAGCAGCTTGGGAGGGACAGGAGCCACTGAAGCTTTCTTT | CASSLGGTGATEAFF
few | . | TRBJ1-1 | TRBV5-1 | TGCGCCAGCAGCTCGGACGGGAACACTGAAGCTTTCTTT | CASSSDGNTEAFF
. | TRBD1 | TRBJ2-5 | TRBV15 | TGTGCCACCAGCAGAGGACAGGTCCACAGGGGTCAGACCCAGTACTTC | CATSRGQVHRGQTQYF
. | . | TRBJ1-6 | TRBV10-3 | TGTGCCATCAGGGGGACGGAAAGCTCCTATAATTCACCCCTCCACTTT | CAIRGTESSYNSPLHF
once | . | TRBJ2-5 | TRBV6-5 | TGTGCCAGCAGCCCTAGTCTCCAAGAGACCCAGTACTTC | CASSPSLQETQYF
. | . | TRBJ2-2 | TRBV7-8 | TGTGCCAGCAGCTTACGGACGGAGGGCAGCACCGGGGAGCTGTTTTTT | CASSLRTEGSTGELFF
. | . | TRBJ2-5 | TRBV6-1 | TGTGCCAGCAGTTCATTTGGGGTGAGAGAGACCCAGTACTTC | CASSSFGVRETQYF
few | . | TRBJ1-3 | TRBV10-3 | TGTGCCAGCAAGGACTCGAGCTCTGGAAACACCATATATTTT | CASKDSSSGNTIYF
. | . | TRBJ2-4 | TRBV11-3 | TGTGCCAGCAGCTTAGAGCCCATAAGGGGGGATCAGTACTTC | CASSLEPIRGDQYF
. | TRBD2 | TRBJ2-3 | TRBV5-1 | TGCGCCAGCAGCGCCGGGACTAGCGGGGGTGGAGATACGCAGTATTTT | CASSAGTSGGGDTQYF
few | TRBD1 | TRBJ1-1 | TRBV2 | TGTGCCAGCAGTGGTTGGACAGGGAACACTGAAGCTTTCTTT | CASSGWTGNTEAFF
. | . | TRBJ1-5 | TRBV6-5 | TGTGCCAGCAGTTGGGACGGCAATCAGCCCCAGCATTTT | CASSWDGNQPQHF
. | TRBD1 | TRBJ1-1 | TRBV19 | TGTGCCAGTATCGACAGGGGCCTCCGGAATTTCGCTTTCTTT | CASIDRGLRNFAFF
. | . | TRBJ2-5 | TRBV7-9 | TGTGCCAGCAGCTCGAACCTTCAAGAGACCCAGTACTTC | CASSSNLQETQYF
. | . | TRBJ1-4 | TRBV7-8 | TGTGCCAGCAGCTCCTGGTTCGCTCCCGGCGGAAATGAAAAACTGTTTTTT | CASSSWFAPGGNEKLFF
. | . | TRBJ1-2 | TRBV28 | TGTGCCAGCAGTTTAGAGACGGGGGCAGGGGTGGCCTATGGCTACACCTTC | CASSLETGAGVAYGYTF
. | TRBD2 | TRBJ2-1 | TRBV10-3 | TGTGCCATCATCGGGACTAGCGGGAGCTCCTACAATGAGCAGTTCTTC | CAIIGTSGSSYNEQFF